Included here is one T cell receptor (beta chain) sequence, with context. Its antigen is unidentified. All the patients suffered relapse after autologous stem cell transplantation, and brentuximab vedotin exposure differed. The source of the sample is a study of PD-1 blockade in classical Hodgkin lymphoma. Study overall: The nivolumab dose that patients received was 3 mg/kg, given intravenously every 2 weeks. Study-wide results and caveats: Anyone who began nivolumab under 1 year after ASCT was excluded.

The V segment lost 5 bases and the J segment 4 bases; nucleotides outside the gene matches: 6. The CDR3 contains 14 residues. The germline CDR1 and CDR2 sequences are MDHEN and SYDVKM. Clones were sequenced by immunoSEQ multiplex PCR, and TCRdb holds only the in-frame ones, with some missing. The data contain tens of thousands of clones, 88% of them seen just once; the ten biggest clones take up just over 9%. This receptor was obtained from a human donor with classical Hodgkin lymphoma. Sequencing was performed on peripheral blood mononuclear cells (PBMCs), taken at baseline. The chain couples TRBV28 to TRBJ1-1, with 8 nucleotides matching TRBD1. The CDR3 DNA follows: TGTGCCAGCAGTGAGAGGACAGGGCGCACTGAAGCTTTCTTT. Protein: CASSERTGRTEAFF.